This T cell receptor beta chain was sequenced for a study of T cell repertoires in cytomegalovirus infection. In the study overall: Public signatures in TCR beta pointed to CMV infection and matching HLA type.

TCRdb reprocessed the reads via MiXCR and lists one record per CDR3 protein. The sample shows approximately 500,000 distinct CDR3 sequences, more than 15% of them seen only once. Whole-study results and caveats: Carriers of CMV and the relevant HLA type were discriminated by public TCR beta frequency. The ex vivo response showed dominance by HLA-C-restricted CMV-specific TCR beta clonotypes.

This clonotype was counted ten times or more. The antigen is not known. V lost 3 bases to trimming and J lost 6 bases; unmatched junction nucleotides: 7. Germline CDR1 and CDR2: SGHTA and FQGTGA. The CDR3 spans 14 residues. The chain couples TRBV7-3 to TRBJ2-7, with 8 bases lining up with TRBD2. Specimen: CD8+ T cells from PBMCs. The sequence was obtained from a human donor in good health (CMV status not recorded). Some clones in this sample may be carry-over from other donors' samples. The CDR3 DNA sequence: TGTGCCAGCAGCTTGAGTAGCGGGACCCGCGAGCAGTACTTC. Its translation: CASSLSSGTREQYF.